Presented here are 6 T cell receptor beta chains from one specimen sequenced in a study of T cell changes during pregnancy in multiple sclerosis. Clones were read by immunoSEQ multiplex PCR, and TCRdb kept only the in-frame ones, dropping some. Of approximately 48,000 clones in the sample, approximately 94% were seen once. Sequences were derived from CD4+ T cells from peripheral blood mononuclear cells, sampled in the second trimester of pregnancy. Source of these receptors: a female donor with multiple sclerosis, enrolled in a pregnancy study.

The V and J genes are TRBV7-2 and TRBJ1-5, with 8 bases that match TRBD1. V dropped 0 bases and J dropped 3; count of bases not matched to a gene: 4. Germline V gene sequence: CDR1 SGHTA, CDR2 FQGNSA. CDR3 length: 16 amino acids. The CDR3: CASSLAPGGINQPQHF. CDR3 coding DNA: TGTGCCAGCAGCTTAGCCCCAGGGGGCATCAATCAGCCCCAGCATTTT.

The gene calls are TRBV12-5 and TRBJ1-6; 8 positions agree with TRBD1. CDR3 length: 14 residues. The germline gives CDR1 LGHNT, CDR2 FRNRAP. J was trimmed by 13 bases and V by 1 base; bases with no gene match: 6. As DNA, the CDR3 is TGTGCTAGTGGTTTGGGACAGGGGCCCTCGCCCCTCCACTTT. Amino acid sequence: CASGLGQGPSPLHF.

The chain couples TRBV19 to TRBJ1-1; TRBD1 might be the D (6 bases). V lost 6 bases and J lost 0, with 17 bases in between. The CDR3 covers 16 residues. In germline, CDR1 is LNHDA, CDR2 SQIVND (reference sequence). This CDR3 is CASRKGGLGVNTEAFF. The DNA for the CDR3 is TGTGCCAGTAGAAAGGGGGGGTTAGGCGTGAACACTGAAGCTTTCTTT.

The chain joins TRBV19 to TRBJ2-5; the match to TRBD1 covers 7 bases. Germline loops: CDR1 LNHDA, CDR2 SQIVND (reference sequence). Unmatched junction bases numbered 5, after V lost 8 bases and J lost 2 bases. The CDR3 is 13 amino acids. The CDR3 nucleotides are TGTGCCAGTCGTGACAGGGAACAAGAGACCCAGTACTTC. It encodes CASRDREQETQYF.

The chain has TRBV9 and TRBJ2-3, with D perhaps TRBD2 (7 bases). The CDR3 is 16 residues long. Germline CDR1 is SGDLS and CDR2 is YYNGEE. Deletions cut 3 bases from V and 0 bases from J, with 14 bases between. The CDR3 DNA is TGTGCCAGCAGCGGGGGGGGCGGGGCGAGCACAGATACGCAGTATTTT. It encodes CASSGGGGASTDTQYF.

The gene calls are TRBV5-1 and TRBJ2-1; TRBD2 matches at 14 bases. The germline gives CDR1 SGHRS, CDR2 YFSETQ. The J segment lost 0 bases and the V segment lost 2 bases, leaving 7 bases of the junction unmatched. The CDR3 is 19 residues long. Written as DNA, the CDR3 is TGCGCCAGCAGCTTCCAGGGACTAGCGGGGGTTAGCTCCTACAATGAGCAGTTCTTC. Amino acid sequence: CASSFQGLAGVSSYNEQFF.